This T cell receptor (beta chain) was retrieved from a study of response to subunit inactivated influenza vaccine. Germline CDR1 LGHNA, CDR2 YSLEER. The CDR3 covers 16 residues. The V and J ends lost 4 bases and 5 bases, in that order; junction bases with no gene match: 9. Using its own MiXCR run on the RT-PCR reads, TCRdb lists one record per CDR3 protein. Of about half a million distinct CDR3 sequences detected, around 25% appear once; the ten largest clones hold 1.9%. The sequences come from CD4+ T cells sorted from PBMCs, collected more than 4 days after vaccination. This chain links TRBV4-3 with TRBJ2-1, with TRBD1 identical over 9 bases. The TCR comes from a man between 45 and 60 years old who received an inactivated influenza vaccine. The CDR3 DNA is TGCGCCAGCAGCCGAGAACCGGGACAGGGAGACAATGAGCAGTTCTTC. Protein: CASSREPGQGDNEQFF.